Described below is a single TCR beta chain sequence and its context. Its antigen is as yet unknown. Individual cDNA molecules in this library carried unique molecular identifiers. As originally analysed: Across samples, TCR counts had a median of about 93,000 and ranged from about 20,000 to 750,000. TCRdb ran MiXCR on the 5' RACE reads and lists one entry per CDR3 protein. Clone size and V and J calls follow TCRdb, not the original study. The data show under 100,000 distinct CDR3 sequences, about 16% seen once. These data are taken from a study of human T cells and chemical hapten exposure. Whole-study findings and limits: The number of TCRs above 1 in 1000 frequency did not change after DPC sensitization.

Total RNA came from unfractionated whole blood. This clonotype originated in a female donor in good health.

CDR3 region: CASSLLATYNEQFF. The CDR3 DNA sequence: TGTGCCAGCAGCTTATTGGCAACCTACAATGAGCAGTTCTTC. The rearrangement links TRBV7-2 to TRBJ2-1; D gene ambiguous. CDR3 size: 14 residues. Trimming took off 2 bases at V and 2 bases at J, with 7 bases between the two ends. The germline V gene encodes CDR1 SGHTA and CDR2 FQGNSA.